This T cell receptor beta chain comes out of a study of control samples from healthy donors and cancer patients. Notes on this clone: Additional DNA sequences in this sample encode the identical CDR3.

TCRdb keeps only in-frame clones here, not all; method: immunoSEQ multiplex PCR. The profile shows 45,000 to 60,000 clones, 94% of them singletons. CDR1 is MNHEY, CDR2 SMNVEV, per germline (reference sequence). The J segment lost 3 bases and the V segment lost 5 bases, leaving 6 bases of the junction unmatched. The CDR3 loop spans 15 amino acids. This TCR was sampled from a man aged 30 to 45 in good health. The sample was blood. The chain links TRBV27 to TRBJ1-2; 10 nucleotides agree with TRBD1. As DNA, the CDR3 is TGTGCCAGCAGTCTAACCGGGACAGGGGACTATGGCTACACCTTC. This sequence encodes CASSLTGTGDYGYTF.